Presented here are 3 T cell receptor beta chains from one specimen sequenced in a study of T cell clonality in common variable immunodeficiency. TCRdb keeps only in-frame clones here, not all; method: immunoSEQ multiplex PCR. Listed for the sample are around 81,000 clones, none seen a single time. Sequencing was performed on peripheral blood mononuclear cells. The receptors were sampled from a person aged 18 to 70 in good health.

This clone has a count of ten or more. The read falls 3 residues short of the CDR3 end, and the missing part is taken from the germline J gene. This chain connects TRBV14 to TRBJ2-4, with 10 bases fitting TRBD2. CDR1 and CDR2 (germline): SGHDN, FVKESK. The V gene end was trimmed by 0 bases and the J gene end by 6 bases; junction bases not matched to a gene: 8. The CDR3 runs 17 residues. Partial CDR3 DNA: TGTGCCAGCAGCCAAGATGGGCTAGCGGGAGTCCGAAACATT. Translated, it gives CASSQDGLAGVRNI. The whole CDR3 sequence reads CASSQDGLAGVRNIQYF.

Ten or more counts support this clone. The read terminates 3 residues before the CDR3 end, so the remaining end is supplied by the germline J gene. The rearrangement links TRBV5-1 to TRBJ1-1; the D gene is possibly TRBD1 (5 bases). In germline, CDR1 is SGHRS, CDR2 YFSETQ. The CDR3 consists of 14 residues. The V and J ends lost 6 bases and 5 bases respectively, with 17 bases between them. The sequenced CDR3 bases are TGCGCCAGCACCCCCCAGGGTCGGGGGACTGAA. This translates into CASTPQGRGTE. The whole CDR3 reads CASTPQGRGTEAFF.

This clone showed up many times. Coverage ceases 3 residues before the CDR3 finishes, and the germline J gene fills in the end. The J gene is TRBJ2-2, the V gene TRBV2, with D possibly matching TRBD1 (6 bases). Germline V gene data show CDR1 as SNHLY and CDR2 as FYNNEI. This CDR3 is built from 12 residues. V lost 6 bases and J 7 bases, leaving 9 bases between the germline ends. The CDR3 sequence: CASRIGGGELFF. The CDR3 bases that were read are TGTGCCAGCAGGATAGGGGGCGGGGAG.